At least ten counts were recorded for the clone carrying this T cell receptor delta chain. The amino acid sequence in TCRdb belongs to a much larger clone and departs from this DNA's translation at residue 6, likely a sequencing read error; the sequence shown is translated from the DNA. V gave up 0 bases and J gave up 1 base; unmatched junction bases: 13. The CDR3 has 19 residues. CDR1 and CDR2 from the germline V gene are GEAIGNYY and EKD. TCRdb re-called clones from the multiplex PCR reads via CATT. The table lists 90,000 or so delta-chain clones, 0.98% of them singletons. This specimen belongs to a study of γδ T cells in repeated Plasmodium falciparum infection. Flow sorting of PBMC yielded separate Vgamma9/Vdelta2+ and Vdelta2-negative gammadelta T cell populations for bulk repertoire analysis.

V is TRDV2 and J is TRDJ1; TRDD3 agrees at 10 bases. The J gene, absent from TCRdb, was called here by matching the DNA to germline. The receptor's source is a pool of human donors (malaria-infected and uninfected, not separated). The sequenced sample consisted of gamma-delta T cells from blood. CDR3 bases: TGTGCCTGTGACACCATCATGGGGACTGGGGGATTCGCCACCGATAAACTCATCTTT. Amino acids: CACDTIMGTGGFATDKLIF.